One sample yielded the 23 T cell receptor beta chains listed below, sequenced in a study of OX40 agonist ivuxolimab in advanced cancers. Clones were read by immunoSEQ multiplex PCR, and TCRdb kept only the in-frame ones, dropping some. Of tens of thousands of clones in the sample, 90% to 95% were seen once. Here the sequenced sample was CD4+ or CD8+ T cells sorted from blood, taken in a trial of the OX40 agonist ivuxolimab. These receptors were collected from an adult with an advanced solid tumor such as melanoma, head and neck, liver or kidney cancer.

The chain carries TRBV5-1 and TRBJ1-1; D call uncertain. This CDR3 has 13 amino acids. Looked up from germline, CDR1 is SGHRS and CDR2 is YFSETQ. V shed 5 bases and J shed 2 bases, with 10 bases lying between them. In nucleotides, the CDR3 is TGCGCCAGCAGTGATAACAGTAACACTGAAGCTTTCTTT. This translates into CASSDNSNTEAFF.

V gene TRBV28 combines with J gene TRBJ1-5; 7 nucleotides agree with TRBD1. CDR1 and CDR2 (germline): MDHEN, SYDVKM. The CDR3 loop spans 18 amino acids. Unmatched junction bases numbered 11, after V lost 3 bases and J lost 0 bases. The CDR3 here is CASSLRGRSGGSNQPQHF. As DNA, the CDR3 is TGTGCCAGCAGTTTGCGGGGGCGCTCAGGGGGTAGCAATCAGCCCCAGCATTTT.

V is TRBV5-1 and J is TRBJ2-7; 9 nucleotides line up with TRBD1. Germline V lookup: CDR1 SGHRS, CDR2 YFSETQ. The CDR3 runs 15 residues. After removal of 5 bases from V and 5 bases from J, the junction contained 11 bases not matched to a gene. CDR3 residues: CASSPLGDRADEQYF. The CDR3 region has the DNA TGCGCCAGCAGTCCCCTCGGGGACAGGGCTGACGAGCAGTACTTC.

The CDR3 DNA is TGCGCCAGCAGCTTGGGGCCGGGGGATACGCAGTATTTT. This sequence encodes CASSLGPGDTQYF. The rearrangement joins TRBV5-1 to TRBJ2-3, with D perhaps matching TRBD2 (5 bases). Per germline, CDR1 SGHRS and CDR2 YFSETQ. The V end was cut by 0 bases, the J end by 6 bases, with 8 bases between. The CDR3 contains 13 residues.

The rearrangement joins TRBV10-1 to TRBJ2-3, with a weak D call TRBD2 (6 bases). The CDR3 is 15 residues long. V was shortened by 5 bases and J by 3 bases, with 15 bases between the two germline ends. Germline CDR1 WNHNN, CDR2 SYGVQD (reference sequence). The CDR3 reads CASSFGREGTDTQYF. The CDR3 nucleotides are TGCGCCAGCAGTTTCGGGAGAGAGGGAACAGATACGCAGTATTTT.

The V gene is TRBV5-1, the J gene TRBJ2-3; 12 bases fit TRBD2. Trimming cost V 3 bases and J 6 bases; bases outside gene matches: 8. CDR1 and CDR2 from the germline V gene are SGHRS and YFSETQ. CDR3 size: 16 residues. For the CDR3, the DNA is TGCGCCAGCAGCTCCGGGACTAGCGGGCGTTGGGATACGCAGTATTTT. Its protein product is CASSSGTSGRWDTQYF.

The chain is built from TRBV19 and TRBJ1-6; D remains unclear. V was trimmed by 5 bases and J by 7 bases, leaving 12 bases between them. The CDR3 runs to 14 residues. The V gene's germline CDR1 is LNHDA and CDR2 SQIVND (reference sequence). CDR3 residues: CASSRQPRNSPLHF. Here the CDR3 DNA reads TGTGCCAGTAGTCGGCAGCCCCGGAATTCACCCCTCCACTTT.

This clone was detected a few times. This chain uses TRBV5-1 with TRBJ2-1, with TRBD2 matching over 9 bases. CDR1 is SGHRS, CDR2 YFSETQ, per germline. Unmatched junction bases numbered 13, after V lost 4 bases and J lost 8 bases. CDR3 size: 16 residues. In DNA, the CDR3 is TGCGCCAGCAGCCAGACCGGGACTAGCATGTTGGATGAGCAGTTCTTC. Translation: CASSQTGTSMLDEQFF.

The chain has TRBV12-1 and TRBJ1-6; no DNA check was done on the table's D call, TRBD1. TRBV12-1 is a known pseudogene. The CDR3 spans 14 residues. DNA for the CDR3: TGTGCCAGCAGCTTTTTCGGCAGGTGTTCACCCCTCCACTTT. It is translated as CASSFFGRCSPLHF.

This rearrangement joins TRBV28 to TRBJ2-3; 8 bases line up with TRBD1. With V trimmed by 5 bases and J by 4 bases, 14 bases remained unmatched. The CDR3 covers 17 residues. Germline V lookup: CDR1 MDHEN, CDR2 SYDVKM. In DNA form, the CDR3 reads TGTGCCAGCAGTAAGGGGGCCGGACAGGGAGACCCAGATACGCAGTATTTT. Encoded protein: CASSKGAGQGDPDTQYF.

This clone was recorded once. This chain links TRBV5-6 with TRBJ2-1, with D possibly being TRBD1 or TRBD2 (6 bases each). The V end lost 2 bases, the J end lost 0 bases, and 12 bases lay between the germline ends. Germline lookup yields CDR1 SGHDT and CDR2 YYEEEE. The CDR3 covers 16 residues. The CDR3 DNA reads TGTGCCAGCAGCTTCCCGGGGGCAGTCTCCTACAATGAGCAGTTCTTC. It translates to CASSFPGAVSYNEQFF.

The rearrangement links TRBV4-1 to TRBJ1-6; D unclear. The germline gives CDR1 MGHRA, CDR2 YSYEKL. V was cut by 4 bases and J by 7 bases, with 11 bases left in between. CDR3 length equals 14 residues. The CDR3 is CASSLQLSNSPLHF. In DNA, the CDR3 is TGCGCCAGCAGCCTACAGCTGTCCAATTCACCCCTCCACTTT.

The V and J genes are TRBV4-1 and TRBJ1-5; D is unclear. Germline V gene lookup returns CDR1 MGHRA and CDR2 YSYEKL. CDR3 length: 14 residues. With 2 bases removed from V and 3 bases from J, the gap between germline ends came to 8 bases. CDR3 protein: CASSQTASNQPQHF. As DNA, the CDR3 is TGCGCCAGCAGCCAAACCGCATCCAATCAGCCCCAGCATTTT.

CDR3 region: CASSVQGGGEANEKLFF. CDR3 nucleotide sequence: TGTGCCAGCAGTGTTCAGGGGGGGGGAGAGGCTAATGAAAAACTGTTTTTT. The genes are TRBV6-1 and TRBJ1-4; 7 bases align to TRBD1. CDR3 length equals 17 residues. Per germline, CDR1 MNHNS and CDR2 SASEGT. V dropped 4 bases and J dropped 3; count of bases not matched to a gene: 11.

The genes are TRBV9 and TRBJ2-7; D is undetermined. With 0 bases removed from V and 5 bases from J, the gap between germline ends came to 9 bases. Germline CDR1 and CDR2: SGDLS and YYNGEE. The length of the CDR3 is 13 residues. CDR3 nucleotide sequence: TGTGCCAGCAGCGTAGGAGAAGGAAACGAGCAGTACTTC. It encodes CASSVGEGNEQYF. Full variable domain (remainder filled in from reference TRBV9 and TRBJ2-7): DSGVTQTPKHLITATGQRVTLRCSPRSGDLSVYWYQQSLDQGLQFLIQYYNGEERAKGNILERFSAQQFPDLHSELNLSSLELGDSALYFCASSVGEGNEQYFGPGTRLTVT.

The rearrangement uses TRBV10-1 and TRBJ1-2; no definite D call. There are 13 residues in the CDR3. Looked up from germline, CDR1 is WNHNN and CDR2 is SYGVQD (reference sequence). V lost 5 bases to trimming and J lost 4 bases, with 11 bases between them. CDR3 coding DNA: TGCGCCAGCAGTCCTGACATCGCCTATGGCTACACCTTC. It specifies CASSPDIAYGYTF.

The rearrangement links TRBV20-1 to TRBJ1-2; unclear D gene. Trimming stripped 5 bases from V and 6 bases from J, with 10 bases between. Germline V gene data show CDR1 as DFQATT and CDR2 as SNEGSKA (reference sequence). This CDR3 comprises 11 residues. Written as DNA, the CDR3 is TGCAGTGCTTTCTCTCACCATGGCTACACCTTC. This gives the protein CSAFSHHGYTF.

The chain has TRBV6-5 and TRBJ2-1; maybe TRBD2 (6 bases). CDR3 size: 13 residues. CDR1 is MNHEY and CDR2 is SVGAGI in the germline V gene. Trimming took off 6 bases at V and 6 bases at J, with 12 bases between the two ends. This CDR3 reads CASRFREVNEQFF. The CDR3 coding sequence is TGTGCCAGCAGATTCAGGGAGGTCAATGAGCAGTTCTTC.

The chain links TRBV5-1 to TRBJ1-2, with 8 bases lining up with TRBD1. The CDR3 has 17 amino acids. Losses at the gene ends were 2 bases for V and 5 bases for J; bases not matched to a gene: 14. Germline V gene data show CDR1 as SGHRS and CDR2 as YFSETQ. The CDR3 is CASSFTTGTGTYYGYTF. The CDR3 DNA reads as TGCGCCAGCAGCTTTACCACCGGGACAGGAACCTATTATGGCTACACCTTC.

V usage is TRBV10-3 and J usage is TRBJ2-1; D is unclear. This CDR3 is 10 amino acids long. Trimming left V 8 bases short and J 7 bases short, with 6 bases between. CDR1 and CDR2 (germline): ENHRY, SYGVKD. The chain's CDR3 is CAILGNEQFF. The CDR3 DNA is TGTGCCATCCTTGGAAATGAGCAGTTCTTC.

The V call is TRBV7-9, the J call TRBJ2-6; TRBD1 aligns across 7 bases. In germline, CDR1 is SEHNR, CDR2 FQNEAQ (reference sequence). Unmatched junction bases numbered 0, after V lost 1 base and J lost 6 bases. The CDR3 spans 14 residues. This CDR3 is CASSLEGAANVLTF. Here the CDR3 DNA reads TGTGCCAGCAGCTTAGAGGGGGCGGCCAACGTCCTGACTTTC.

The chain recombines TRBV15 with TRBJ1-4, with D uncertain. Germline CDR1 and CDR2: LNHNV and YYDKDF (reference sequence). The CDR3 has 16 amino acids. Trimming stripped 0 bases from V and 8 bases from J, with 16 bases between. This chain's CDR3 is CATSRDAQRVGEKLFF. DNA for the CDR3: TGTGCCACCAGCAGAGATGCCCAGAGGGTTGGAGAAAAACTGTTTTTT.

V and J are TRBV11-2 and TRBJ1-1; D gene unclear. The V and J ends lost 3 bases and 1 base respectively, with 9 bases between them. The CDR3 totals 14 residues. Germline CDR1 is SGHAT and CDR2 is FQNNGV. CDR3 sequence reads: CASSLLRQNTEAFF. Here the CDR3 DNA reads TGTGCCAGCAGCTTGCTCAGACAGAACACTGAAGCTTTCTTT.